This TCR delta chain appears in the sequencing data of a study of delta chains in infants with herpesvirus infections (dated 2023 in TCRdb). A note on the overall study: The study prospectively followed a Ugandan infant birth cohort from birth to characterize gammadelta T cell responses to primary cytomegalovirus (CMV) infection. gammadelta TCRs were sequenced from PBMC of some 19 CMV-infected infants (one congenitally infected) and about eight CMV-uninfected infants with enough sample available. In infants who were infected with CMV after birth, the study searched for a public fetal Vdelta1/Vgamma8 gammadelta TCR clonotype. Infant blood samples were grouped into approximate age categories of 1.5, 4, 8 and 12 months. Previously published Belgian fetal and cord blood gammadelta TCR data were included only for comparison and were not generated in this cohort. General study outcomes and caveats: The public Vdelta1 clonotype appeared in 4 of 18 CMV-infected infants: three infected postnatally before 120 days of age, plus the congenitally infected infant. In CMV-uninfected infants, the public clonotype might still be present but below the detection limit. Detection of the public clonotype was limited to the first time point after infection, and the public clonotype was not found in uninfected infants or in infants infected after 120 days. Public-clonotype frequency among Vdelta1 cells appeared to correlate inversely with age at infection and decayed rapidly, seemingly not persisting beyond about two months. A small sample size and the lack of race- or environment-matched controls were noted by the authors, because CMV is acquired by nearly all Ugandans before adulthood.

The library was built by means of RT-PCR. PBMC RNA was reverse transcribed with SuperScript II using gamma-chain- and delta-chain-specific primers to generate TCR cDNA. The cDNA was purified with AMPure XP beads, then amplified and indexed with Illumina adapters using the Nextera XT Index Kit. gammadelta TCR libraries were sequenced on an Illumina MiSeq with a V2 300-cycle kit. As for the authors' bioinformatics: Using MiXCR v2.1.12, CDR3 sequences were assembled, and reads were mapped onto D, J and V genes obtained from GenBank. VDJtools v1.2.1 was used to perform repertoire analyses of the CDR3 clonotypes. Via CATT, TCRdb reprocessed the public reads, and rows with identical DNA were then joined. The V and J calls shown here were made by TCRdb, not taken from the authors' results. This sample holds around 1,500 delta-chain clones; under 30% were observed only once. The top ten constitute around 6.7% of the sample.

In Kampala, Uganda, pregnant women receiving prenatal care were recruited and their infants were enrolled, and documentation of maternal HIV status was required. Home visits to families took place weekly, and collection of infant clinical information, oral swabs and peripheral blood began at 6 weeks of age and was repeated every 4 months after that. Blood was drawn into heparin tubes, and PBMC were separated by Ficoll-Paque density gradient centrifugation and then cryopreserved. The CDR3 has 18 amino acids, counting the end cysteine and phenylalanine. Kept here is only the CDR3 DNA, which spans 54 bases and is read in frame from base 1. Unmatched junction bases come to 12, with V trimmed by 2 bases and J by 2 bases. CDR1 and CDR2 (TSWWSYY, QGS) derive from the germline V gene. About this clone: Its antigen remains undetermined. No much larger clone exists at a distance of one base, and base qualities are not known.

The chain uses TRDV1 and TRDJ1, with TRDD3 identical over 9 junction bases. The material was peripheral blood, obtained at time point 1 of longitudinal follow-up. The receptor's source is a human donor who was a Ugandan infant, either HIV-exposed or HIV-unexposed (not recorded which). The DNA is TGTGCTCTTGGGGAAGGGGGGAGACTGGGGGACCGGACCGATAAACTCATCTTT. Its coded protein is CALGEGGRLGDRTDKLIF.